This T cell receptor (beta chain) was found in a study of T cell responses to AZD1222 COVID-19 vaccine. Study-wide results and caveats: In the spike-specific TCR repertoire, nearly half reportedly target unmutated variant regions.

TCRdb's copy holds only in-frame clones and misses some; the assay was immunoSEQ multiplex PCR. The sample lists 200,000 or so clones, 93% occurring once. This clone was counted a single time. The target antigen is unknown. Specimen: peripheral blood, collected 28 days after the second AZD1222 dose. The TCR was taken from an adult who received the AZD1222 COVID-19 vaccine.

Here the CDR3 reads CASSRGSSADTQYF. For the CDR3, the DNA is TGTGCCAGCAGTCGAGGGTCGTCGGCAGATACGCAGTATTTT. The chain recombines TRBV6-2 or TRBV6-3 with TRBJ2-3; D perhaps matches TRBD2 (5 bases). The CDR3 spans 14 residues. V dropped 5 bases and J dropped 4 bases, with 13 bases sitting between them. Germline V lookup: CDR1 MNHEY, CDR2 SVGEGT.